This T cell receptor beta chain was profiled in a study of blood T cell repertoires in COVID-19. Study background: From T cells, B-cell-depleted T cells, or PBMCs came the material, which was cDNA or gDNA.

Sequenced by immunoSEQ multiplex PCR; TCRdb stores in-frame clones only, minus some. The sample has 350,000 to 550,000 clones; about 90% are singletons. The CDR3 covers 13 residues. Trimming cost V 6 bases and J 5 bases; bases outside gene matches: 3. CDR1 is SNHLY and CDR2 is FYNNEI in the germline V gene. Study members were between roughly 18 and 100 years old and lived in 24 US regions. Cohort placement rested on clinical history that participants reported themselves. The receptor comes from a woman younger than 30 with acute COVID-19. The sample was PBMCs or T cells enriched from blood (not recorded which). The J gene is TRBJ2-7, the V gene TRBV2; 11 positions agree with TRBD1. CDR3 DNA: TGTGCCAGCAGGGGGACAGGGGGGGACGAGCAGTACTTC. This sequence encodes CASRGTGGDEQYF.